The clone carrying this T cell receptor beta chain was seen more than once but under ten times. V was trimmed by 0 bases and J by 6 bases, leaving 7 bases between them. The CDR3 is 13 residues long. Germline V gene sequence: CDR1 LGHNA, CDR2 YSLEER. The data belong to a study of T cells after yellow fever vaccination. Study as a whole: Each low-cell-number fraction was prepared by means of SMART-Seq v4 Ultra Low Input.

A single record per CDR3 protein comes from TCRdb applying MiXCR to the 5' RACE reads. The sample lists about 430,000 distinct CDR3 sequences, roughly a sixth seen once, with about a sixth in the top ten. The V gene is TRBV4-3, the J gene TRBJ2-3; D is ambiguous. Sequenced material: PBMCs, taken before the yellow fever booster vaccination. The clonotype comes from a man in his late teens or twenties who received the YFV17D yellow fever vaccine. The CDR3 nucleotides are TGCGCCAGCAGCCAAGAGGTGAGCGATACGCAGTATTTT. Its protein is CASSQEVSDTQYF.